The 32 T cell receptor beta chains below all came from one sample that was sequenced in a study of blood T cell repertoires in COVID-19. TCRdb keeps only in-frame clones here, not all; method: immunoSEQ multiplex PCR. In the table there are over 90,000 clones, roughly nine tenths of which are singletons. The material sequenced was peripheral blood. These receptors all stem from a man in his forties or fifties in a cohort sampled during active COVID-19.

The chain is built from TRBV6-5 and TRBJ2-5, with D possibly matching TRBD1 (5 bases). This CDR3 region has 13 residues. V shed 2 bases and J shed 4 bases, with 8 bases lying between them. The germline gives CDR1 MNHEY, CDR2 SVGAGI. CDR3 sequence (DNA): TGTGCCAGCAGTTACGGCAGGGTAGAGACCCAGTACTTC. This sequence encodes CASSYGRVETQYF.

This chain joins TRBV5-5 and TRBJ2-2, with 10 bases that match TRBD2. With V trimmed by 2 bases and J by 1 base, 2 bases remained unmatched. The CDR3 has 16 residues. Germline assignment: CDR1 SGHKS and CDR2 YYEKEE (reference sequence). CDR3 sequence reads: CASSFGLAENTGELFF. As DNA, the CDR3 is TGTGCCAGCAGCTTCGGACTAGCGGAGAACACCGGGGAGCTGTTTTTT. Drawing the rest from reference TRBV5-5 and TRBJ2-2, the complete variable domain is DAGVTQSPTHLIKTRGQQVTLRCSPISGHKSVSWYQQVLGQGPQFIFQYYEKEERGRGNFPDRFSARQFPNYSSELNVNALLLGDSALYLCASSFGLAENTGELFFGEGSRLTVL.

The gene calls are TRBV5-4 and TRBJ1-2; 9 bases map to TRBD1. Losses at the gene ends were 4 bases for V and 7 bases for J; bases not matched to a gene: 5. The CDR3 length is 13 residues. The germline gives CDR1 SGHNT, CDR2 YYREEE (reference sequence). The CDR3 sequence: CASSTGTGSGYTF. The CDR3 region has the DNA TGTGCCAGCAGCACCGGGACAGGGTCTGGCTACACCTTC.

The J gene is TRBJ2-2, the V gene TRBV7-3; perhaps TRBD2 as D (6 bases). V was pared by 2 bases and J by 5 bases, with 9 bases between. The germline V gene has CDR1 SGHTA and CDR2 FQGTGA. The CDR3 is 14 residues long. CDR3 nucleotide sequence: TGTGCCAGCAGCTTACTAGCGCGGACCGGGGAGCTGTTTTTT. This encodes CASSLLARTGELFF.

V gene TRBV7-2 combines with J gene TRBJ1-1; 10 nucleotides match TRBD1. Trimming cost V 4 bases and J 4 bases; bases outside gene matches: 0. CDR1 and CDR2 from the germline V gene are SGHTA and FQGNSA. There are 13 residues in the CDR3. CDR3 sequence (DNA): TGTGCCAGCAGCTGGGACAGGGGCACTGAAGCTTTCTTT. It yields the protein CASSWDRGTEAFF.

The J gene is TRBJ2-5, the V gene TRBV4-3; the match to TRBD1 covers 9 bases. The germline CDR1 and CDR2 sequences are LGHNA and YSLEER. The CDR3 spans 16 residues. J gave up 5 bases and V 0 bases, and 7 bases lay outside the gene matches. This CDR3 is CASSQDGGTGSETQYF. The CDR3 DNA follows: TGCGCCAGCAGCCAAGATGGTGGGACAGGGTCGGAGACCCAGTACTTC.

The rearrangement joins TRBV7-2 to TRBJ2-7; TRBD2 is a possible D gene (6 bases). Trimming shortened V by 1 base and J by 0 bases, and 13 bases separated the two germline ends. This CDR3 is built from 16 residues. Germline CDR1 and CDR2: SGHTA and FQGNSA. CDR3 nucleotide sequence: TGTGCCAGCAGCTTAGTCCGGGGACTTAGCTCCTACGAGCAGTACTTC. Its protein product is CASSLVRGLSSYEQYF.

V and J are TRBV29-1 and TRBJ2-2; 8 positions agree with TRBD2. Germline CDR1 SQVTM, CDR2 ANQGSEA. The length of the CDR3 is 15 residues. Germline trimming cut 4 bases from V and 4 bases from J; bases unmatched to any gene: 8. In nucleotides, the CDR3 is TGCAGCGTTGGTCCGAAGCGGGGGAGCACCGGGGAGCTGTTTTTT. Translating gives CSVGPKRGSTGELFF.

V is TRBV2 and J is TRBJ2-5; TRBD1 aligns across 9 bases. The J segment lost 3 bases and the V segment lost 7 bases, leaving 12 bases of the junction unmatched. Germline CDR1 reads SNHLY; CDR2 reads FYNNEI. This CDR3 is 16 amino acids long. The CDR3 coding sequence is TGTGCCAGCACCTCTTTGGGACAGGGCACGAAAGAGACCCAGTACTTC. Amino acids: CASTSLGQGTKETQYF.

This sequence joins TRBV3-1 (or the pseudogene TRBV3-2) and TRBJ2-1, with TRBD2 as a possible D gene (6 bases). The CDR3 is 16 amino acids. Trimming cost V 0 bases and J 8 bases, with 17 bases left between them. CDR1 and CDR2 from the germline V gene are LGHDT and YNNKEL (reference sequence). CDR3 region: CASSQETTGRTYEQFF. The CDR3 DNA reads TGTGCCAGCAGCCAAGAGACAACGGGGAGGACTTATGAGCAGTTCTTC.

This chain connects TRBV2 to TRBJ1-2, with 9 bases identical to TRBD1. With 6 bases clipped from V and 1 base from J, the junction kept 6 bases outside the gene matches. The CDR3 is 15 amino acids. Per germline, CDR1 SNHLY and CDR2 FYNNEI. In DNA form, the CDR3 reads TGTGCCAGCAGCGGACAGGGGCTTTTTAACTATGGCTACACCTTC. This translates into CASSGQGLFNYGYTF. Filled out from reference TRBV2 and TRBJ1-2, the complete variable domain reads EPEVTQTPSHQVTQMGQEVILRCVPISNHLYFYWYRQILGQKVEFLVSFYNNEISEKSEIFDDQFSVERPDGSNFTLKIRSTKLEDSAMYFCASSGQGLFNYGYTFGSGTRLTVV.

This chain links TRBV7-2 with TRBJ2-1; TRBD2 is a possible D gene (7 bases). Between the trimmed V and J ends, which lost 11 bases and 4 bases, there was a span of 18 bases. The CDR3 loop spans 14 amino acids. Germline-derived CDR1 and CDR2 are SGHTA and FQGNSA. The CDR3 nucleotides are TGTGCCGGGGCAGAGGGGGGGGCATACAATGAGCAGTTCTTC. This gives the protein CAGAEGGAYNEQFF.

The chain combines TRBV28 with TRBJ2-1, with 8 bases that match TRBD2. Trimming at V came to 1 base and at J to 6 bases, leaving 2 bases not matched to a gene. CDR1 MDHEN and CDR2 SYDVKM come from the germline V gene. This CDR3 region has 14 residues. The CDR3 here is CASSLLAGPNEQFF. The DNA for the CDR3 is TGTGCCAGCAGTTTATTAGCGGGGCCCAATGAGCAGTTCTTC.

This sequence joins TRBV24-1 and TRBJ2-1, with TRBD1 identical over 7 bases. Germline CDR1 and CDR2: KGHDR and SFDVKD. After removal of 1 base from V and 9 bases from J, the junction contained 8 bases not matched to a gene. CDR3 length equals 15 residues. CDR3 coding DNA: TGTGCCACCAGTGATTTCCGACAGGGCTACGGTGAGCAGTTCTTC. This translates into CATSDFRQGYGEQFF.

This clone occurred a few times. The chain has TRBV21-1 and TRBJ2-7; the table assigns TRBD2, which was not confirmed against the DNA. TRBV21-1 is given as a pseudogene. This CDR3 is 17 amino acids long. This CDR3 is CASSTSGGEGTPYEQYV. CDR3 sequence (DNA): TGTGCCAGCAGCACATCCGGCGGGGAGGGTACTCCCTACGAGCAGTACGTC.

The chain recombines TRBV19 with TRBJ1-6; D perhaps matches TRBD1 (6 bases). Germline assignment: CDR1 LNHDA and CDR2 SQIVND (reference sequence). Between the trimmed V and J ends, which lost 5 bases and 8 bases, there was a span of 16 bases. The CDR3 totals 15 residues. The CDR3 reads CASSLQGGVDSPLHF. The CDR3 region has the DNA TGTGCCAGTAGTCTACAGGGTGGGGTGGATTCACCCCTCCACTTT.

This chain links TRBV10-3 with TRBJ1-3, with D perhaps TRBD1 (5 bases). V was pared by 6 bases and J by 2 bases, with 11 bases between. The V gene's germline CDR1 is ENHRY and CDR2 SYGVKD. The CDR3 is made up of 14 amino acids. The CDR3 here is CAIREGAAGNTIYF. In DNA, the CDR3 is TGTGCCATCAGGGAAGGGGCGGCTGGAAACACCATATATTTT.

The J gene is TRBJ1-1, the V gene TRBV5-1, with 9 bases identical to TRBD1. V dropped 4 bases and J dropped 5; count of bases not matched to a gene: 15. Per the germline V gene, CDR1 is SGHRS and CDR2 is YFSETQ. The CDR3 consists of 17 residues. CDR3 loop: CASSPPGQGQLGTEAFF. In DNA, the CDR3 is TGCGCCAGCAGCCCGCCGGGACAGGGCCAGCTCGGGACTGAAGCTTTCTTT.

The chain has TRBV6-5 and TRBJ1-2, with 7 bases identical to TRBD1. The germline CDR1 and CDR2 sequences are MNHEY and SVGAGI. The CDR3 has 13 residues. V trimming: 6 bases; J trimming: 6 bases; junction bases outside the gene matches: 7. CDR3 sequence: CASRKTGANGYTF. The CDR3 nucleotides read TGTGCCAGCAGAAAAACAGGGGCGAATGGCTACACCTTC.

This chain's CDR3 is CASSVSPMPVQETQYF. The CDR3 region has the DNA TGTGCCAGCAGCGTATCTCCAATGCCCGTCCAGGAGACCCAGTACTTC. The rearrangement uses TRBV9 and TRBJ2-5; D remains ambiguous. Germline V CDR1 and CDR2: SGDLS, YYNGEE. The CDR3 spans 16 residues. Trimming pared 1 base from V and 5 bases from J, leaving 18 bases between.

The V and J genes are TRBV5-6 and TRBJ1-2, with TRBD1 matching 8 bases. V dropped 2 bases and J dropped 3; count of bases not matched to a gene: 6. Germline CDR1 is SGHDT and CDR2 is YYEEEE. The CDR3 is 15 residues long. CDR3 sequence reads: CASSFRMGQDYGYTF. For the CDR3, the DNA is TGTGCCAGCAGCTTTAGGATGGGACAGGACTATGGCTACACCTTC.

Here the CDR3 reads CASTKRTEWSNEQFF. For the CDR3, the DNA is TGCGCCAGTACGAAACGGACAGAGTGGAGCAATGAGCAGTTCTTC. The chain carries TRBV5-1 and TRBJ2-1, with a possible D match to TRBD1 (6 bases). Per germline, CDR1 SGHRS and CDR2 YFSETQ. The germline V and J ends were trimmed by 8 bases and 6 bases, with 21 bases remaining between them. The CDR3 extends over 15 amino acids.

The gene calls are TRBV3-1 (or the pseudogene TRBV3-2) and TRBJ2-3; TRBD2 matches at 9 bases. CDR1 and CDR2 from the germline V gene are LGHDT and YNNKEL (reference sequence). V lost 1 base and J lost 7; bases outside the gene matches: 9. The CDR3 is 16 amino acids. CDR3 coding DNA: TGTGCCAGCAGCCAAGGTGGGGCGGGGGGGCCCCATACGCAGTATTTT. Protein: CASSQGGAGGPHTQYF.

This rearrangement joins TRBV18 to TRBJ1-5, with D perhaps matching TRBD1 (5 bases). Germline V gene sequence: CDR1 KGHSH, CDR2 LQKENI. Trimming shortened V by 3 bases and J by 6 bases, and 15 bases separated the two germline ends. The CDR3 runs to 15 residues. CDR3: CASSPNSGGSQPQHF. CDR3 nucleotides: TGTGCCAGCTCACCCAATTCGGGGGGTAGTCAGCCCCAGCATTTT.

The chain is built from TRBV27 and TRBJ1-1, with 9 bases fitting TRBD1. Germline V lookup: CDR1 MNHEY, CDR2 SMNVEV (reference sequence). V lost 3 bases and J lost 7; bases outside the gene matches: 6. This CDR3 comprises 14 residues. This chain's CDR3 is CASSLGTGSVEAFF. The CDR3 region has the DNA TGTGCCAGCAGTTTGGGGACAGGGTCGGTTGAAGCTTTCTTT.

This chain uses TRBV4-3 with TRBJ2-7; 9 bases map to TRBD1. The CDR3 contains 15 residues. From germline, CDR1 is LGHNA and CDR2 YSLEER. The J segment lost 4 bases and the V segment lost 1 base, leaving 5 bases of the junction unmatched. This CDR3 is CASSQAGTGFYEQYF. Here the CDR3 DNA reads TGCGCCAGCAGCCAAGCCGGGACAGGGTTTTACGAGCAGTACTTC.

V usage is TRBV10-3 and J usage is TRBJ2-2, with no clear D. Germline loops: CDR1 ENHRY, CDR2 SYGVKD. The V and J ends lost 2 bases and 6 bases respectively, with 13 bases between them. The CDR3 runs 15 residues. This CDR3 is CAISEPRRAPGELFF. CDR3 sequence (DNA): TGTGCCATCAGTGAGCCGCGCCGTGCCCCCGGGGAGCTGTTTTTT.

The chain carries TRBV5-6 and TRBJ2-2, with D unresolved. The CDR3 length is 14 residues. Between the trimmed V and J ends, which lost 1 base and 0 bases, there was a span of 4 bases. CDR1 SGHDT and CDR2 YYEEEE come from the germline V gene. CDR3 protein: CASSLPANTGELFF. CDR3 sequence (DNA): TGTGCCAGCAGCTTGCCTGCGAACACCGGGGAGCTGTTTTTT.

This chain connects TRBV5-6 to TRBJ1-1, with a possible D match to TRBD1 (5 bases). V was cut by 1 base and J by 4 bases, with 14 bases left in between. The CDR3 is 15 amino acids. In germline, CDR1 is SGHDT, CDR2 YYEEEE. CDR3 sequence reads: CASSLHRLTATEAFF. In nucleotides, the CDR3 is TGTGCCAGCAGCTTGCATCGGTTGACAGCCACTGAAGCTTTCTTT.

Notes on this clone: The conserved phenylalanine or tryptophan normally closing the CDR3 is absent here, so this likely arose from a read error. Because the CDR3's place on the DNA is in doubt, the DNA is left out and the CDR3 is given as listed by TCRdb. The rearrangement links TRBV25-1 to TRBJ1-6; TRBD1, the table's D call, lacks a check against the DNA. A total of 11 residues make up the CDR3, ends included. Germline-derived CDR1 and CDR2 are MGHDK and SYGVNS. CDR3 loop: CASSDRTGGSG.

The V and J genes are TRBV6-6 and TRBJ2-1; tentative D call: TRBD2 (5 bases). The V end was cut by 11 bases, the J end by 0 bases, with 11 bases between. The CDR3 runs to 13 residues. CDR1 is MNHNY and CDR2 is SVGAGI in the germline V gene (reference sequence). Here the CDR3 DNA reads TGTGCCGCCGCGGGTAGCTCCTACAATGAGCAGTTCTTC. Translated, it gives CAAAGSSYNEQFF.

The chain couples TRBV5-1 to TRBJ2-3; 10 bases align to TRBD2. The CDR3 is 15 amino acids. CDR1 and CDR2 (germline): SGHRS, YFSETQ. J was trimmed by 4 bases and V by 4 bases; bases with no gene match: 6. CDR3 in amino acids: CASSGLAGAADTQYF. The CDR3 nucleotides are TGCGCCAGCAGCGGCCTAGCGGGGGCCGCAGATACGCAGTATTTT.